What follows are 8 T cell receptor beta chains derived from one specimen sequenced in a study of blood T cell repertoires in COVID-19. Sequencing used immunoSEQ multiplex PCR; TCRdb keeps in-frame clones, though not all of them. Among 350,000 or so clones listed, 89% were seen once. Sample: peripheral blood. These receptors were obtained from an older woman with COVID-19, enrolled during active disease.

CDR3 sequence reads: CASSGGTGADYEQYF. The DNA for the CDR3 is TGTGCCAGCAGCGGGGGGACAGGGGCAGACTACGAGCAGTACTTC. The rearrangement links TRBV5-6 to TRBJ2-7; 10 positions agree with TRBD1. CDR3 length: 15 residues. The V gene's germline CDR1 is SGHDT and CDR2 YYEEEE. Trimming took 4 bases from V and 3 from J; bases not matched to a gene: 7.

The chain combines TRBV4-1 with TRBJ1-2; D possibly corresponds to TRBD1 (6 bases). CDR3 length: 14 amino acids. Germline values: CDR1 MGHRA, CDR2 YSYEKL. Trimming took off 2 bases at V and 8 bases at J, with 15 bases between the two ends. This CDR3 is CASSQSQGLGGYTF. The CDR3 DNA sequence: TGCGCCAGCAGCCAAAGTCAGGGGCTGGGAGGCTACACCTTC.

The chain is built from TRBV2 and TRBJ1-2, with unresolved D. Per the germline V gene, CDR1 is SNHLY and CDR2 is FYNNEI. Trimming took 4 bases from V and 8 from J, leaving 11 bases between them. This CDR3 region has 12 residues. DNA for the CDR3: TGTGCCAGCAGTGTCTTTAGAGTAGGCTACACCTTC. This gives the protein CASSVFRVGYTF.

The rearrangement joins TRBV19 to TRBJ1-2; TRBD1 agrees at 9 bases. CDR1 and CDR2 (germline): LNHDA, SQIVND (reference sequence). The CDR3 extends over 18 amino acids. The ends lost 1 base at V and 5 bases at J; junction bases unmatched: 14. The CDR3 region has the DNA TGTGCCAGTAGTATAGCCCGGGACAGGGTTGACTTCGGGTATGGCTACACCTTC. It yields the protein CASSIARDRVDFGYGYTF.

This rearrangement joins TRBV9 to TRBJ2-1, with TRBD1 identical over 10 bases. The CDR3 totals 16 residues. Germline CDR1 and CDR2: SGDLS and YYNGEE. Trimming at V came to 3 bases and at J to 4 bases, leaving 7 bases not matched to a gene. The CDR3 sequence is CASSARGQGSYNEQFF. In DNA, the CDR3 is TGTGCCAGCAGCGCGAGGGGACAGGGGTCGTACAATGAGCAGTTCTTC.

DNA of the CDR3: TGCGCCAGCAGCCCCGGGACTAGCGGGGGGGTCGCCTACAATGAGCAGTTCTTC. Translated: CASSPGTSGGVAYNEQFF. The rearrangement uses TRBV5-1 and TRBJ2-1, with 16 bases lining up with TRBD2. CDR1 and CDR2 from the germline V gene are SGHRS and YFSETQ. The V segment lost 4 bases and the J segment 2 bases; nucleotides outside the gene matches: 6. The CDR3 runs to 18 residues.

On this clone: Other nucleotide sequences in the sample specify the same CDR3. The rearrangement uses TRBV5-1 and TRBJ1-1; 7 positions agree with TRBD1. This CDR3 has 14 residues. Germline lookup yields CDR1 SGHRS and CDR2 YFSETQ. Germline trimming cut 2 bases from V and 1 base from J; bases unmatched to any gene: 2. CDR3 nucleotides: TGCGCCAGCAGCTTAGGGGGCGCGAACACTGAAGCTTTCTTT. Encoded protein: CASSLGGANTEAFF.

This sequence joins TRBV28 and TRBJ1-4; D gene ambiguous. CDR1 MDHEN and CDR2 SYDVKM come from the germline V gene. V lost 8 bases, J lost 4 bases, and 11 bases lay in between. This CDR3 spans 13 amino acids. CDR3 sequence reads: CASDRGSNEKLFF. DNA for the CDR3: TGTGCCAGCGATCGTGGCAGTAATGAAAAACTGTTTTTT.